A selection of T cell receptor beta chains follows, all from one sample in a study of cytomegalovirus exposure and HLA in healthy donors. Repertoires were generated with immunoSEQ multiplex PCR, while TCRdb's copy carries only in-frame clones and drops some. The data show about 190,000 clones, roughly 82% seen once. Sequenced material: PBMCs. These TCRs come from a woman aged 45-65 years in good health and CMV-seropositive. CDR3s include the opening cysteine and the closing phenylalanine or tryptophan. A D gene is named only where the DNA matches it firmly. Not every row has a clone size; where given, it reads once, few, many or a size class.

d_call: TRBD1; v_call: TRBV18; j_call: TRBJ1-2; clone_size: NA; cdr3_nt: TGTGCCAGCTCACCGTGGACAGGGGCTGGCTACACCTTC; cdr3_aa: CASSPWTGAGYTF
d_call: TRBD1; v_call: TRBV6-6; j_call: TRBJ2-7; clone_size: many; cdr3_nt: TGTGCCAGCAGTTTCCCCGGGACAGGAGTCGAGCAGTACTTC; cdr3_aa: CASSFPGTGVEQYF
d_call: NA; v_call: TRBV6-5; j_call: TRBJ2-7; clone_size: few; cdr3_nt: TGTGCCAGCAGTAGAGGGGGGGGATACGAGCAGTACTTC; cdr3_aa: CASSRGGGYEQYF
d_call: NA; v_call: TRBV2; j_call: TRBJ1-1; clone_size: NA; cdr3_nt: TGTGCCAGCAGTCCGGGAACGAACACTGAAGCTTTCTTT; cdr3_aa: CASSPGTNTEAFF
d_call: TRBD2; v_call: TRBV28; j_call: TRBJ2-7; clone_size: NA; cdr3_nt: TGTGCCAGCAGTCCCCCCCGAGGCGGGAGCTCCTACGAGCAGTACTTC; cdr3_aa: CASSPPRGGSSYEQYF
d_call: NA; v_call: TRBV11-1; j_call: TRBJ1-5; clone_size: NA; cdr3_nt: TGTGCCACTAAGCGCTATTCGGCCCAGCATTTT; cdr3_aa: CATKRYSAQHF
d_call: TRBD1; v_call: TRBV6-6; j_call: TRBJ2-1; clone_size: NA; cdr3_nt: TGTGCCAGCAGCATACTAGGGGGCTCTGGCAATGAGCAGTTCTTC; cdr3_aa: CASSILGGSGNEQFF
d_call: NA; v_call: TRBV6-5; j_call: TRBJ1-6; clone_size: NA; cdr3_nt: TGTGCCAGCAGTTACGACGGGGTAAATTCACCCCTCCACTTT; cdr3_aa: CASSYDGVNSPLHF
d_call: NA; v_call: TRBV25-1; j_call: TRBJ2-1; clone_size: NA; cdr3_nt: TGTGCCAGCACTCTCGTAGGAGGTGAGCAGTTCTTC; cdr3_aa: CASTLVGGEQFF
d_call: NA; v_call: TRBV7-6; j_call: TRBJ1-1; clone_size: NA; cdr3_nt: TGTGCCAGCAGCTTAGGGGGGGGCGCGGGAGCTTTCTTT; cdr3_aa: CASSLGGGAGAFF
d_call: NA; v_call: TRBV5-6; j_call: TRBJ2-3; clone_size: few; cdr3_nt: TGTGCCAGCAGCGTCCCGGGACAAGGAGATACGCAGTATTTT; cdr3_aa: CASSVPGQGDTQYF
d_call: TRBD1; v_call: TRBV7-3; j_call: TRBJ1-6; clone_size: once; cdr3_nt: TGTGCCAGCAGTCCTACAGGGGATCTCGGTTCACCCCTCCACTTT; cdr3_aa: CASSPTGDLGSPLHF
d_call: TRBD2; v_call: TRBV4-2; j_call: TRBJ2-7; clone_size: NA; cdr3_nt: TGTGCCAGCAGCCAAGATCTGGGGCTAGCGGAGGGTTTC; cdr3_aa: CASSQDLGLAEGF
d_call: TRBD2; v_call: TRBV6-6; j_call: TRBJ2-7; clone_size: NA; cdr3_nt: TGTGCCAGCAGTCGATTTAGCGGGGGGGCCTACGAGCAGTACTTC; cdr3_aa: CASSRFSGGAYEQYF
d_call: NA; v_call: TRBV9; j_call: TRBJ1-5; clone_size: NA; cdr3_nt: TGTGCCAGCAGCGTAGTGTGGGTAGCCATCGCTCGGCCCCAGCATTTT; cdr3_aa: CASSVVWVAIARPQHF
d_call: NA; v_call: TRBV2; j_call: TRBJ2-3; clone_size: NA; cdr3_nt: TGTGCCAGTAGTCAGGACTGGGAGGCAGATACGCAGTATTTT; cdr3_aa: CASSQDWEADTQYF
d_call: NA; v_call: TRBV5-1; j_call: TRBJ2-7; clone_size: NA; cdr3_nt: TGCGCCAGCAGCTTACGGGGTTATACCTACGAGCAGTACTTC; cdr3_aa: CASSLRGYTYEQYF
d_call: NA; v_call: TRBV28; j_call: TRBJ1-2; clone_size: NA; cdr3_nt: TGTGCCAGCCAACGGGTAAAATATGGCTACACCTTC; cdr3_aa: CASQRVKYGYTF
d_call: NA; v_call: TRBV10-3; j_call: TRBJ1-5; clone_size: NA; cdr3_nt: TGTGCCATCAGTGATCAGGGCTTAGGTCAGCCCCAGCATTTT; cdr3_aa: CAISDQGLGQPQHF
d_call: NA; v_call: TRBV5-1; j_call: TRBJ2-1; clone_size: NA; cdr3_nt: TGCGCCAGCAGCCGAAACCCACAAGGGGGTTTGGGGGCCTACAATGAGCAGTTCTTC; cdr3_aa: CASSRNPQGGLGAYNEQFF
d_call: NA; v_call: TRBV6-6; j_call: TRBJ1-1; clone_size: NA; cdr3_nt: TGTGCCAGCAAACCCGACAGACGGAACACTGAAGCTTTCTTT; cdr3_aa: CASKPDRRNTEAFF
d_call: NA; v_call: TRBV4-2; j_call: TRBJ2-7; clone_size: few; cdr3_nt: TGTGCCAGCAGCCGCGAGGGGGGGCAGATGGAGCAGTACTTC; cdr3_aa: CASSREGGQMEQYF
d_call: TRBD1; v_call: TRBV6-1; j_call: TRBJ1-5; clone_size: NA; cdr3_nt: TGTGCCAGCAGAAGACAGGGGAATCAGCCCCAGCATTTT; cdr3_aa: CASRRQGNQPQHF
d_call: TRBD1; v_call: TRBV6-5; j_call: TRBJ2-5; clone_size: NA; cdr3_nt: TGTGCCAGCAGGAAGACAGGGGGCCAAGAGACCCAGTACTTC; cdr3_aa: CASRKTGGQETQYF
d_call: NA; v_call: TRBV29-1; j_call: TRBJ1-1; clone_size: NA; cdr3_nt: TGCAGCGGCAAAGACAGATCCTGGGACACTGAAGCTTTCTTT; cdr3_aa: CSGKDRSWDTEAFF
d_call: NA; v_call: TRBV7-6; j_call: TRBJ1-3; clone_size: NA; cdr3_nt: TGTGCCAGCAGCTTAGCGTCTTCACAGGGCTCTGGAAACACCATATATTTT; cdr3_aa: CASSLASSQGSGNTIYF
d_call: TRBD1; v_call: TRBV7-9; j_call: TRBJ2-7; clone_size: few; cdr3_nt: TGTGCCAGCAGCGCTGGACAGGGTCCCTACGAGCAGTACTTC; cdr3_aa: CASSAGQGPYEQYF
d_call: NA; v_call: TRBV7-9; j_call: TRBJ1-1; clone_size: NA; cdr3_nt: TGTGCCAGCAGCTTACCAGAAGTGAACACTGAAGCTTTCTTT; cdr3_aa: CASSLPEVNTEAFF
d_call: NA; v_call: TRBV5-1; j_call: TRBJ2-7; clone_size: NA; cdr3_nt: TGCGCCAGCAGCTTGGACCAGGGGATCTCCTACGAGCAGTACTTC; cdr3_aa: CASSLDQGISYEQYF
d_call: NA; v_call: TRBV7-3; j_call: TRBJ2-2; clone_size: NA; cdr3_nt: TGTGCCAGCAGCCCCCAGGGCCTGGGCACCGGGGAGCTGTTTTTT; cdr3_aa: CASSPQGLGTGELFF
d_call: TRBD2; v_call: TRBV4-3; j_call: TRBJ2-2; clone_size: NA; cdr3_nt: TGCGCCAGCAGCCAAGCGCTAGCGGCGAACACCGGGGAGCTGTTTTTT; cdr3_aa: CASSQALAANTGELFF
d_call: NA; v_call: TRBV7-9; j_call: TRBJ1-2; clone_size: NA; cdr3_nt: TGTGCCAGCAGCTTAGGGCCCGATGGTTATGGCTACACCTTC; cdr3_aa: CASSLGPDGYGYTF
d_call: TRBD1; v_call: TRBV14; j_call: TRBJ1-2; clone_size: NA; cdr3_nt: TGTGCCAGCAGCTACGGGCAAAAGCGGACAGGGGGTAACTATGGCTACACCTTC; cdr3_aa: CASSYGQKRTGGNYGYTF
d_call: TRBD2; v_call: TRBV7-2; j_call: TRBJ2-7; clone_size: NA; cdr3_nt: TGTGCCAGCAGCTTCGATTTAGCGGGGGGGCATCGGGAGCAGTACTTC; cdr3_aa: CASSFDLAGGHREQYF
d_call: TRBD1; v_call: TRBV5-4; j_call: TRBJ1-4; clone_size: NA; cdr3_nt: TGTGCCAGCAGCTTGGCCAAACAGGGGGGAGGTGAAAAACTGCTTTTT; cdr3_aa: CASSLAKQGGGEKLLF
d_call: NA; v_call: TRBV28; j_call: TRBJ1-4; clone_size: NA; cdr3_nt: TGTGCCAGCAGTACACAGGATATGGGTTGGGCTAATGAAAAACTGTTTTTT; cdr3_aa: CASSTQDMGWANEKLFF
d_call: NA; v_call: TRBV7-9; j_call: TRBJ2-5; clone_size: few; cdr3_nt: TGTGCCAGCAGCTTACAAGGGGGGGGAGCACAAGAGACCCAGTACTTC; cdr3_aa: CASSLQGGGAQETQYF